Sequencing of this T cell receptor beta chain was carried out in a study of blood T cell repertoires in COVID-19. On the study more broadly: PBMCs, B-cell-depleted T cells, or T cells provided the cDNA or gDNA that made up the material.

Profiling relied on immunoSEQ multiplex PCR, and the TCRdb table lists in-frame clones only, not all of them. Found here are some 310,000 clones, 85% to 90% of them singletons; the top ten hold around 1%. This clone was seen a handful of times. From germline, CDR1 is LGHNA and CDR2 YSLEER. Between the trimmed V and J ends, which lost 0 bases and 9 bases, there was a span of 12 bases. There are 14 residues in the CDR3. Material: peripheral blood. The sequence derives from a woman between 35 and 50 years old with COVID-19, enrolled during active disease. The V call is TRBV4-3, the J call TRBJ2-1, with D perhaps matching TRBD1 (6 bases). The CDR3 loop reads CASSQDEGVGEQFF. CDR3 nucleotides: TGCGCCAGCAGCCAAGATGAGGGGGTGGGTGAGCAGTTCTTC.